Presented here are 11 T cell receptor beta chains from one specimen sequenced in a study of cytomegalovirus exposure and HLA in healthy donors. It was with 60 Vbeta and 13 Jbeta primers that the PCR ran. Clones were sequenced by immunoSEQ multiplex PCR, and TCRdb holds only the in-frame ones, with some missing. The data hold 100,000 to 150,000 clones, with just under 75% observed a single time. The sequenced material came from PBMCs. Receptors originate from a man in his fifties or sixties in good health and CMV-seropositive.

J is TRBJ1-1 and V is TRBV2, with 8 bases identical to TRBD1. Germline-derived CDR1 and CDR2 are SNHLY and FYNNEI. The CDR3 consists of 14 residues. The J segment lost 11 bases and the V segment lost 6 bases, leaving 14 bases of the junction unmatched. The CDR3 region is CASRRDRSITLAFF. In nucleotides, the CDR3 is TGTGCCAGCAGAAGGGACAGGTCGATAACTCTGGCTTTCTTT.

This clone was seen more than once but under ten times. The genes are TRBV7-2 and TRBJ1-5; D possibly corresponds to TRBD1 (6 bases). The CDR3 runs 15 residues. Deletions cut 2 bases from V and 6 bases from J, with 14 bases between. Germline-derived CDR1 and CDR2 are SGHTA and FQGNSA. The CDR3 DNA reads as TGTGCCAGCAGCTTACGGCGGGGGCTTGGTCAGCCCCAGCATTTT. As protein: CASSLRRGLGQPQHF.

CDR3 in amino acids: CASRKQGTTDTQYF. The CDR3 nucleotides are TGTGCCAGCCGGAAACAGGGAACCACAGATACGCAGTATTTT. The chain is built from TRBV11-1 and TRBJ2-3; tentative D call: TRBD1 (6 bases). CDR1 and CDR2 (germline): SGHAT, FQDESV (reference sequence). The V end was cut by 8 bases, the J end by 2 bases, with 14 bases between. This CDR3 is built from 14 residues.

V is TRBV6-5 and J is TRBJ1-2; perhaps TRBD1 as D (6 bases). The CDR3 loop spans 14 amino acids. In germline, CDR1 is MNHEY, CDR2 SVGAGI. Trimming took off 2 bases at V and 6 bases at J, with 13 bases between the two ends. The CDR3 DNA reads as TGTGCCAGCAGTTACGCAAACAGGGCGCATGGCTACACCTTC. It is translated as CASSYANRAHGYTF.

V gene TRBV7-2 combines with J gene TRBJ1-2; D possibly corresponds to TRBD1 (6 bases). The V and J ends lost 4 bases and 5 bases respectively, with 17 bases between them. The CDR3 sequence is 15 residues long. Germline V lookup: CDR1 SGHTA, CDR2 FQGNSA. The CDR3 sequence is CASSSTGLEPYGYTF. CDR3 bases: TGTGCCAGCAGCTCCACAGGGTTGGAGCCATATGGCTACACCTTC.

Remarks on this clone: One end of the junction is discordant with germline, which a read error may explain. The chain joins TRBV19 to TRBJ1-4; D is unclear. The CDR3 consists of 14 residues. Germline-derived CDR1 and CDR2 are LNHDA and SQIVND (reference sequence). The CDR3 region has the DNA TGTCCCAGTTCGATCCAGGCAACTAATGAAAAACTGTTTTTT. It yields the protein CPSSIQATNEKLFF.

This clone has only a few counts. The chain couples TRBV5-1 to TRBJ2-7; tentatively, D is TRBD2 (6 bases). The germline V gene has CDR1 SGHRS and CDR2 YFSETQ. The CDR3 runs to 13 residues. For the CDR3, the DNA is TGCGTCTCTTCGACGGAGGGGAGCTACGAGCAGTACTTC. Translating gives CVSSTEGSYEQYF.

The rearrangement uses TRBV28 and TRBJ1-2; no definite D call. Germline CDR1 MDHEN, CDR2 SYDVKM. This CDR3 comprises 12 residues. The V end lost 6 bases, the J end lost 8 bases, and 13 bases lay between the germline ends. CDR3 in DNA: TGTGCCAGCAGCATCTATGAACAGGGCTACACCTTC. Translation: CASSIYEQGYTF.

The chain links TRBV5-1 to TRBJ1-2, with 8 bases matching TRBD1. The CDR3 is 13 residues long. V lost 4 bases and J lost 13; bases outside the gene matches: 12. Germline V lookup: CDR1 SGHRS, CDR2 YFSETQ. The CDR3 sequence is CASSDGTGGSSTF. The CDR3 DNA follows: TGCGCCAGCAGCGACGGGACAGGAGGTTCGAGCACCTTC.

The chain carries TRBV5-1 and TRBJ1-6; TRBD1 agrees at 9 bases. The CDR3 is 13 amino acids. Per germline, CDR1 SGHRS and CDR2 YFSETQ. V trimming: 4 bases; J trimming: 10 bases; junction bases outside the gene matches: 3. CDR3 sequence reads: CASSRTGDSPLHF. DNA for the CDR3: TGCGCCAGCAGCCGGACAGGGGACTCACCCCTCCACTTT.

This clone showed up just once. This CDR3 is also generated by other DNA sequences in the sample. The chain employs TRBV2 and TRBJ1-1, with unresolved D. The ends were cut back, 6 bases at V and 1 base at J, with 6 bases in the middle. CDR1 SNHLY and CDR2 FYNNEI come from the germline V gene. The CDR3 sequence is 12 residues long. CDR3 DNA: TGTGCCAGCAGACGGGAGAACACTGAAGCTTTCTTT. It translates to CASRRENTEAFF.